This T cell receptor (beta chain) was sequenced for a study of technical replicates of blood from a handful of donors. The ends lost 6 bases at V and 3 bases at J; junction bases unmatched: 1. Germline V lookup: CDR1 WNHNN, CDR2 SYGVQD (reference sequence). The CDR3 spans 13 residues. The table came from immunoSEQ multiplex PCR; TCRdb's copy has only in-frame clones and leaves some out. Of approximately 90,000 clones in the sample, approximately 95% were seen once. The chain recombines TRBV10-1 with TRBJ2-2; 7 nucleotides align to TRBD2. This receptor was identified in a human donor in good health. The specimen was T cells isolated from PBMCs. Written as DNA, the CDR3 is TGCGCCAGCAGCAGCGGGGACACCGGGGAGCTGTTTTTT. It codes for CASSSGDTGELFF.